The following is a T cell receptor (beta chain) sequence with its context. This specimen comes from a study of OX40 agonist ivuxolimab in advanced cancers. Study summary: Males comprised about 78% of the group, whose mean age was 60 years (range 23 to 79). Partial responses, seen in three patients, involved one hepatocellular carcinoma and two cutaneous melanomas.

Assay used: immunoSEQ multiplex PCR; TCRdb lists only in-frame clones, some missing. This table holds 60,000 or so clones, about 83% found once. The CDR3 loop spans 13 amino acids. Germline V gene sequence: CDR1 MNHEY, CDR2 SVGAGI. Trimming took off 6 bases at V and 3 bases at J, with 11 bases between the two ends. Autoimmune disease history or systemic immunosuppression led to patients being barred. Sequenced here: CD4+ or CD8+ T cells sorted from blood, sampled in a trial of the OX40 agonist ivuxolimab. The source is an adult with an advanced solid tumor such as melanoma, head and neck, liver or kidney cancer. The gene calls are TRBV6-5 and TRBJ1-2; D unresolved. The CDR3 spells CASRLDRDYGYTF. Here the CDR3 DNA reads TGTGCCAGCAGACTCGATAGGGACTATGGCTACACCTTC.